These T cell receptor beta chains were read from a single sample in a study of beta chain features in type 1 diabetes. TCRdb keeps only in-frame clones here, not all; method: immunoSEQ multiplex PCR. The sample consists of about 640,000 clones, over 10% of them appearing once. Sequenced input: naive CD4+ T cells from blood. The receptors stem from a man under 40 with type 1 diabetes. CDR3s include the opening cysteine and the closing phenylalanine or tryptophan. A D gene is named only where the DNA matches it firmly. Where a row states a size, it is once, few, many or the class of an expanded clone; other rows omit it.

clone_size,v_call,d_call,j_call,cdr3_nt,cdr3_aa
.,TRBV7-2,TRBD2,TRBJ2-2,TGTGCCAGCAGATCGGGACTAGACACCGGGGAGCTGTTTTTT,CASRSGLDTGELFF
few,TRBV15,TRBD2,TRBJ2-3,TGTGCCACCAGCTCGGAACTAGCGCTTAGCACAGATACGCAGTATTTT,CATSSELALSTDTQYF
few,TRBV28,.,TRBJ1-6,TGTGCCAGCAGTTTCTCCAGGGATAGCTCACCCCTCCACTTT,CASSFSRDSSPLHF
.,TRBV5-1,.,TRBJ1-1,TGCGCCAGCAGCTTGCCGGGAGCGAACACTGAAGCTTTCTTT,CASSLPGANTEAFF
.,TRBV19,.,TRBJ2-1,TGTGCCAGTAGTGCGCAGGGTTCCTACAATGAGCAGTTCTTC,CASSAQGSYNEQFF
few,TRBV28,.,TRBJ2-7,TGTGCCAGCAGGGGCGTCCAGTACGAGCAGTACTTC,CASRGVQYEQYF
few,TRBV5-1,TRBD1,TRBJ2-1,TGCGCCAGCAGCCCAGATGGGACAGAATATCTTGAGCAGTTCTTC,CASSPDGTEYLEQFF
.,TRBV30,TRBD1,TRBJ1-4,TGTGCCTCCACCGTGGGGACAGGGTGGGAAAAACTGTTTTTT,CASTVGTGWEKLFF
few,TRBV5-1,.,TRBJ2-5,TGCGCCAGCAGCGACGGGACCGCGTACCAAGAGACCCAGTACTTC,CASSDGTAYQETQYF
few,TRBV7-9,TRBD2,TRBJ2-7,TGTGCCAGCAGCCTTCTAGCGGGGGGCGAGCAGTACTTC,CASSLLAGGEQYF
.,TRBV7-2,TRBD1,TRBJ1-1,TGTGCCAGCAGCCCACCAGGGGGGCAGATCACTGAAGCTTTCTTT,CASSPPGGQITEAFF
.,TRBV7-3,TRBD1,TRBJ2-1,TGTGCCAGCAGCTTATATGGGACAGGGAACGTTGATGAGCAGTTCTTC,CASSLYGTGNVDEQFF
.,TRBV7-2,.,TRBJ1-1,TGTGCCAGCAGCCATCTTGACAGGCCCACTGAAGCTTTCTTT,CASSHLDRPTEAFF
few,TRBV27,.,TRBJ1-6,TGTGCCAGCAGTTTAGAGCAGGGGTGGTATAATTCACCCCTCCACTTT,CASSLEQGWYNSPLHF
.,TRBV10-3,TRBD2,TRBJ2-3,TGTGCCATCAGTGAGTCGGCGAGCGGGGGGACGGATACGCAGTATTTT,CAISESASGGTDTQYF
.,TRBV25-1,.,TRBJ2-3,TGTGCCAGCAGTGGCAGGGTTGATACGCAGTATTTT,CASSGRVDTQYF
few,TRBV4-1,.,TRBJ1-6,TGCGCCAGCAGCCCCCCGACGGAACATTCACCCCTCCACTTT,CASSPPTEHSPLHF
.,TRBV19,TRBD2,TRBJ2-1,TGTGCCAGTAGGGAGCGGGACTCCTACAATGAGCAGTTCTTC,CASRERDSYNEQFF
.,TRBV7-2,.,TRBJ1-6,TGTGCCAGCAGCTCCCATATGGGGGGAGGTAATTCACCCCTCCACTTT,CASSSHMGGGNSPLHF
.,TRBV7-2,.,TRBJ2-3,TGTGCCAGCAGCTCGAACCGAGAATCAGATACGCAGTATTTT,CASSSNRESDTQYF
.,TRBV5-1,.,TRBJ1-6,TGCGCCAGCAGCTTGAGAGGGGATTCACCCCTCCACTTT,CASSLRGDSPLHF
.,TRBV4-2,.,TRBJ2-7,TGTGCCAGCAGCCGGGGTACAGTCACGAACTACGAGCAGTACTTC,CASSRGTVTNYEQYF
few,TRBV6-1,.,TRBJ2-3,TGTGCCAGCATTTATCGAGCGGGTACGGCAGATACGCAGTATTTT,CASIYRAGTADTQYF